The T cell receptor (beta chain) under discussion was sequenced for a study of blood T cell repertoires in COVID-19. Across the whole study: From T cells, B-cell-depleted T cells, or PBMCs came the material, which was cDNA or gDNA.

This CDR3 spans 15 amino acids. Germline CDR1 is SQVTM and CDR2 is ANQGSEA. V lost 3 bases and J lost 9; bases outside the gene matches: 13. The data were produced by immunoSEQ multiplex PCR, yet TCRdb's version contains in-frame clones alone and is incomplete. The data contain under 350,000 clones, 86% of them seen just once; the ten biggest clones take up 4% to 5.5%. Cohort assignment relied on participant-reported clinical history. The sample was PBMCs or T cells enriched from blood (not recorded which). This chain uses TRBV29-1 with TRBJ1-1; 10 bases fit TRBD1. This TCR was recovered from a woman aged 40 to 49 with acute COVID-19. The CDR3 DNA reads TGCAGCGTTGATGCCTGGTGGACAGGGGGTGATAAAGCTTTCTTT. Encoded protein: CSVDAWWTGGDKAFF.